The TCR beta chain described here comes from a study of type 1 regulatory T cells. At the level of the study: T-allo10 is a Tr1-enriched, alloantigen-specific CD4 T cell product made in vitro.

Using its own MiXCR run on the reads, TCRdb lists one record per CDR3 protein. The repertoire consists of 90,000 to 100,000 distinct CDR3 sequences, with around 30% occurring once and the leading ten covering 2.2%. Trimming left V 6 bases short and J 2 bases short, with 10 bases between. Germline loops: CDR1 MNHEY, CDR2 SVGAGI. The CDR3 is 14 amino acids. This clonotype originated in a human donor in good health. This rearrangement joins TRBV6-5 to TRBJ1-4; D is possibly TRBD1 (5 bases). Sequencing was done on a sample of CD4+ T cells, either the whole sample or a sorted fraction (not recorded which). The CDR3 nucleotides are TGTGCCAGCAGAGACAGCATGACTAATGAAAAACTGTTTTTT. This gives the protein CASRDSMTNEKLFF.